What follows are 21 T cell receptor beta chains derived from one specimen sequenced in a study of persistence of HIV-infected CD4 T cells. Their cognate antigens are unknown. The immunoSEQ assay was version 4, run in survey mode. Profiled with immunoSEQ multiplex PCR; TCRdb holds only in-frame clones, not every one. The profile shows around 60,000 clones, approximately 75% of them singletons. An overlapping HIV-1 Gag peptide pool stimulated these cells at roughly 1 ug/peptide/mL. CD40L/CD69 double-negative CD45RO-high memory CD4+ T cells were collected. Sequencing was performed on CD4+ T cells sorted from PBMCs after roughly 18-hour stimulation, taken from a patient who received antiretroviral therapy. These receptor sequences come from an adult man with HIV who was CMV-seropositive.

At least ten counts were recorded for this clone. The J gene is TRBJ1-1, the V gene TRBV3-1 (or the pseudogene TRBV3-2); 7 positions match TRBD1. CDR1 and CDR2 from the germline V gene are LGHDT and YNNKEL (reference sequence). CDR3 length equals 15 residues. The V segment lost 2 bases and the J segment 2 bases; nucleotides outside the gene matches: 5. The DNA of the CDR3 is TGTGCCAGCAGCCAACGACAGGGCAAAAACACTGAAGCTTTCTTT. The encoded protein is CASSQRQGKNTEAFF.

The chain uses TRBV9 and TRBJ2-1, with 7 bases matching TRBD1. The junction had 6 bases not matched to a gene; V was cut back by 3 bases and J by 3 bases. The CDR3 totals 15 residues. Looked up from germline, CDR1 is SGDLS and CDR2 is YYNGEE. CDR3 sequence reads: CASSERDRVYNEQFF. The CDR3 DNA is TGTGCCAGCAGCGAGCGCGACAGGGTCTACAATGAGCAGTTCTTC. Full variable domain (rest looked up from reference TRBV9 and TRBJ2-1): DSGVTQTPKHLITATGQRVTLRCSPRSGDLSVYWYQQSLDQGLQFLIQYYNGEERAKGNILERFSAQQFPDLHSELNLSSLELGDSALYFCASSERDRVYNEQFFGPGTRLTVL.

For this clone: Other DNA sequences in the same sample also yield this CDR3. This rearrangement joins TRBV7-2 to TRBJ2-7, with 7 bases aligning to TRBD2. CDR3 size: 14 residues. Germline CDR1 and CDR2: SGHTA and FQGNSA. Trimming cost V 1 base and J 1 base; bases outside gene matches: 1. The CDR3 bases are TGTGCCAGCAGCTTAGGGGGGGGATCCTACGAGCAGTACTTC. Amino acids: CASSLGGGSYEQYF.

The sample holds one count of this clone. J is TRBJ2-3 and V is TRBV9; D gene unclear. This CDR3 is built from 14 residues. Germline assignment: CDR1 SGDLS and CDR2 YYNGEE. Trimming took 0 bases from V and 6 from J, leaving 11 bases between them. CDR3 in amino acids: CASSVGFVSDTQYF. The CDR3 DNA reads as TGTGCCAGCAGCGTAGGGTTCGTTTCGGATACGCAGTATTTT.

The rearrangement links TRBV9 to TRBJ2-3, with TRBD1 as a possible D gene (6 bases). Germline V gene data show CDR1 as SGDLS and CDR2 as YYNGEE. V gave up 0 bases and J gave up 6 bases, with 14 bases separating them. There are 15 residues in the CDR3. CDR3: CASSVGGPSRDTQYF. CDR3 coding DNA: TGTGCCAGCAGCGTAGGGGGGCCGTCCCGGGATACGCAGTATTTT.

The rearrangement links TRBV5-6 to TRBJ1-1, with 7 bases matching TRBD1. Germline V gene data show CDR1 as SGHDT and CDR2 as YYEEEE. The junction had 8 bases not matched to a gene; V was cut back by 3 bases and J by 3 bases. The CDR3 covers 15 residues. CDR3 in amino acids: CASSWYRGVDTEAFF. Here the CDR3 DNA reads TGTGCCAGCAGCTGGTACAGGGGAGTCGACACTGAAGCTTTCTTT. Together with reference TRBV5-6 and TRBJ1-1, the CDR3 gives the full variable domain: DAGVTQSPTHLIKTRGQQVTLRCSPKSGHDTVSWYQQALGQGPQFIFQYYEEEERQRGNFPDRFSGHQFPNYSSELNVNALLLGDSALYLCASSWYRGVDTEAFFGQGTRLTVV.

CDR3 loop: CASSVWSFRASLGNGYTF. The CDR3 nucleotides are TGTGCCAGCAGTGTGTGGTCGTTTAGGGCTTCACTAGGGAATGGCTACACCTTC. The chain recombines TRBV6-1 with TRBJ1-2; D call uncertain. Germline lookup yields CDR1 MNHNS and CDR2 SASEGT. V lost 4 bases and J 6 bases, leaving 27 bases between the germline ends. This CDR3 has 18 residues.

The chain couples TRBV6-5 to TRBJ1-2; D not certain. With 2 bases removed from V and 5 bases from J, the gap between germline ends came to 18 bases. This CDR3 region has 16 residues. Germline V gene sequence: CDR1 MNHEY, CDR2 SVGAGI. The DNA of the CDR3 is TGTGCCAGCAGTTACCGGGGAATCGGGAAAGGGTATGGCTACACCTTC. This codes for CASSYRGIGKGYGYTF.

This chain uses TRBV19 with TRBJ2-1; 8 bases agree with TRBD1. This CDR3 has 14 amino acids. The germline V gene encodes CDR1 LNHDA and CDR2 SQIVND (reference sequence). V shed 6 bases, J shed 12 bases, and the junction held 13 bases outside the gene matches. CDR3 amino acids: CASSPKGTGGSQFF. The CDR3 bases are TGTGCCAGTAGCCCCAAAGGAACAGGGGGGTCGCAGTTCTTC.

The table lists this clone with a count of one. The CDR3 here is CASSLAGTGGFGNTIYF. The CDR3 coding sequence is TGTGCCAGCAGCTTGGCCGGGACAGGGGGCTTTGGAAACACCATATATTTT. This sequence joins TRBV5-5 and TRBJ1-3; TRBD1 aligns across 12 bases. Losses at the gene ends were 0 bases for V and 3 bases for J; bases not matched to a gene: 4. Germline V lookup: CDR1 SGHKS, CDR2 YYEKEE (reference sequence). The length of the CDR3 is 17 residues.

This clone was counted between two and nine times. V usage is TRBV2 and J usage is TRBJ1-4; no reliable D call. The V and J ends lost 8 bases and 3 bases respectively, with 19 bases between them. This CDR3 has 16 amino acids. CDR1 is SNHLY, CDR2 FYNNEI, per germline. The CDR3 is CASGPTLSGSNEKLFF. In DNA, the CDR3 is TGTGCCAGCGGACCTACCCTCTCGGGTTCTAATGAAAAACTGTTTTTT.

The chain has TRBV10-3 and TRBJ1-3; no firm D call. CDR3 size: 12 residues. The V gene's germline CDR1 is ENHRY and CDR2 SYGVKD. Trimming left V 3 bases short and J 8 bases short, with 8 bases between. The CDR3 loop reads CAISDSGDTIYF. The CDR3 DNA reads as TGTGCCATCAGTGATTCGGGAGACACCATATATTTT.

This rearrangement joins TRBV27 to TRBJ1-4; 8 positions match TRBD1. The germline V gene encodes CDR1 MNHEY and CDR2 SMNVEV (reference sequence). The CDR3 totals 15 residues. V dropped 8 bases and J dropped 7; count of bases not matched to a gene: 12. The CDR3 sequence is CASGYLRGLVEKLFF. The CDR3 DNA reads as TGTGCCAGCGGTTACCTCAGGGGGCTTGTTGAAAAACTGTTTTTT. Supplemented by reference TRBV27 and TRBJ1-4, the full variable domain reads EAQVTQNPRYLITVTGKKLTVTCSQNMNHEYMSWYRQDPGLGLRQIYYSMNVEVTDKGDVPEGYKVSRKEKRNFPLILESPSPNQTSLYFCASGYLRGLVEKLFFGSGTQLSVL.

The CDR3: CASSFRGGGNQPQHF. The CDR3 DNA is TGTGCCAGCAGTTTCAGGGGAGGGGGCAATCAGCCCCAGCATTTT. The V gene is TRBV6-1, the J gene TRBJ1-5; D is perhaps TRBD1 (6 bases). Germline CDR1 MNHNS, CDR2 SASEGT. The ends were cut back, 5 bases at V and 2 bases at J, with 13 bases in the middle. The CDR3 loop spans 15 amino acids.

CDR3 loop: CASSFYRVNYGYTF. The CDR3 nucleotides are TGTGCCAGCAGTTTTTACAGGGTGAACTATGGCTACACCTTC. The V call is TRBV6-5, the J call TRBJ1-2; TRBD1 is a possible D gene (6 bases). The CDR3 covers 14 residues. V lost 4 bases, J lost 2 bases, and 11 bases lay in between. CDR1 MNHEY and CDR2 SVGAGI come from the germline V gene.

This clone occurred a few times. The chain recombines TRBV3-1 (or the pseudogene TRBV3-2) with TRBJ2-1; 11 bases agree with TRBD2. V lost 4 bases to trimming and J lost 13 bases; unmatched junction nucleotides: 3. CDR3 length: 12 amino acids. Germline-derived CDR1 and CDR2 are LGHDT and YNNKEL (reference sequence). This CDR3 reads CASSLSGGEQFF. The CDR3 bases are TGTGCCAGCAGCCTTAGCGGGGGGGAACAGTTCTTC.

This clone appeared a single time. This sequence joins TRBV27 and TRBJ1-2; D remains ambiguous. CDR3 length: 14 residues. In germline, CDR1 is MNHEY, CDR2 SMNVEV (reference sequence). V lost 2 bases and J 2 bases, leaving 9 bases between the germline ends. CDR3 coding DNA: TGTGCCAGCAGTTTAAGGGAGTCGAACTATGGCTACACCTTC. Its translation is CASSLRESNYGYTF.

This clone was seen once. The chain joins TRBV10-3 to TRBJ2-3, with 12 bases matching TRBD2. V gave up 3 bases and J gave up 3 bases; unmatched junction bases: 4. The CDR3 contains 16 residues. The V gene's germline CDR1 is ENHRY and CDR2 SYGVKD. CDR3 in amino acids: CAISDTSGGTTDTQYF. CDR3 sequence (DNA): TGTGCCATCAGTGACACTAGCGGGGGGACTACAGATACGCAGTATTTT.

The V gene is TRBV5-1, the J gene TRBJ1-6; D remains ambiguous. CDR1 is SGHRS, CDR2 YFSETQ, per germline. The CDR3 has 12 amino acids. V was shortened by 4 bases and J by 7 bases, with 6 bases between the two germline ends. The CDR3 is CASSDYNSPLHF. CDR3 nucleotides: TGCGCCAGCAGCGACTACAATTCACCCCTCCACTTT.

The rearrangement uses TRBV5-5 and TRBJ2-1; TRBD1 aligns across 10 bases. This CDR3 comprises 16 residues. Germline V gene data show CDR1 as SGHKS and CDR2 as YYEKEE (reference sequence). V lost 0 bases, J lost 1 base, and 1 base stayed unmatched. This CDR3 reads CASSLGQGASYNEQFF. The CDR3 DNA reads as TGTGCCAGCAGCTTGGGACAGGGGGCGTCCTACAATGAGCAGTTCTTC. The entire variable domain, with the rest obtained from reference TRBV5-5 and TRBJ2-1, is as follows: DAGVTQSPTHLIKTRGQQVTLRCSPISGHKSVSWYQQVLGQGPQFIFQYYEKEERGRGNFPDRFSARQFPNYSSELNVNALLLGDSALYLCASSLGQGASYNEQFFGPGTRLTVL.

The chain combines TRBV5-5 with TRBJ2-3; 8 bases map to TRBD1. With V trimmed by 0 bases and J by 0 bases, 6 bases remained unmatched. The CDR3 consists of 17 residues. Germline values: CDR1 SGHKS, CDR2 YYEKEE (reference sequence). The CDR3 region is CASSLGDRPGSTDTQYF. The CDR3 DNA reads TGTGCCAGCAGCTTGGGGGACAGGCCGGGGAGCACAGATACGCAGTATTTT.